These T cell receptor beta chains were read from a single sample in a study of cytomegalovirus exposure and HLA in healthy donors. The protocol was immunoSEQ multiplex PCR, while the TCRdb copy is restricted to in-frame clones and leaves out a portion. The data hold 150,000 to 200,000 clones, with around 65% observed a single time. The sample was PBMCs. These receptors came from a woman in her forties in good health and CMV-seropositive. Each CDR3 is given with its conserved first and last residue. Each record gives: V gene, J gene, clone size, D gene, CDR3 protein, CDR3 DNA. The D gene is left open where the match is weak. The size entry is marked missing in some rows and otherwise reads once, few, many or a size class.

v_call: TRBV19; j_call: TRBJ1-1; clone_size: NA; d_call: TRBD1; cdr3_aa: CATDRDSAEAFF; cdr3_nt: TGTGCCACCGATAGGGACAGCGCTGAAGCTTTCTTT
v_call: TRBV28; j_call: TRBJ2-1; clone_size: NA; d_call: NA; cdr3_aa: CASTFSSYNEQFF; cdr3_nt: TGTGCCAGCACCTTTAGCTCCTACAATGAGCAGTTCTTC
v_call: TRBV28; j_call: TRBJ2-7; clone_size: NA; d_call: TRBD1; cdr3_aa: CASSSGTGITSAPYEQYF; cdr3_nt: TGTGCCAGCAGCTCCGGGACAGGTATTACGTCGGCCCCTTACGAGCAGTACTTC
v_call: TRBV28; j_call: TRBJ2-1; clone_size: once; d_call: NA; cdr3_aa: CASSIENEQFF; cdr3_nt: TGTGCCAGCAGCATAGAAAATGAGCAGTTCTTC
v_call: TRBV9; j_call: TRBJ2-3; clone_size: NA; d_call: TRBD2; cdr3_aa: CASSPFGRAGDTQYF; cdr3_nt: TGTGCCAGCAGCCCCTTCGGGAGGGCGGGAGATACGCAGTATTTT
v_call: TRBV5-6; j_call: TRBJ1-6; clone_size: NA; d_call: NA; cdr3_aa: CASSPYNSPLHF; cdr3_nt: TGTGCCAGCAGCCCGTATAATTCACCCCTCCACTTT
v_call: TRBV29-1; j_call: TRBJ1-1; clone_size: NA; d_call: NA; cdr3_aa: CSVELTGSDTEAFF; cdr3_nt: TGCAGCGTTGAATTGACGGGGAGTGACACTGAAGCTTTCTTT
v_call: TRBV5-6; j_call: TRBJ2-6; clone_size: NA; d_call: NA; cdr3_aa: CASYGLNSGANVLTF; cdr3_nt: TGTGCCAGCTACGGACTCAACTCTGGGGCCAACGTCCTGACTTTC
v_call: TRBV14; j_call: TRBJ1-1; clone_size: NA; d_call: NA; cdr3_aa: CASSQSLNTEAFF; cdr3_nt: TGTGCCAGCAGCCAATCACTAAACACTGAAGCTTTCTTT
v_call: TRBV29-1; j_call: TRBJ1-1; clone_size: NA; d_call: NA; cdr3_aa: CSVEDQQGNTEAFF; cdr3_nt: TGCAGCGTTGAAGATCAGCAGGGGAACACTGAAGCTTTCTTT
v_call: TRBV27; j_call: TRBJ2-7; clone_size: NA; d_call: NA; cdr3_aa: CASSYGEAYEQYF; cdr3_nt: TGTGCCAGCAGTTACGGGGAGGCCTACGAGCAGTACTTC
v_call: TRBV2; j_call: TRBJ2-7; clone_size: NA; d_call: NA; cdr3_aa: CASQLARDYEQYF; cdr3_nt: TGTGCCAGCCAACTAGCCCGCGATTACGAGCAGTACTTC
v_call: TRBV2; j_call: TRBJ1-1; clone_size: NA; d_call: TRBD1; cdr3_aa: CASRPTGVNTEAFF; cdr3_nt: TGTGCCAGCAGGCCTACAGGGGTGAACACTGAAGCTTTCTTT
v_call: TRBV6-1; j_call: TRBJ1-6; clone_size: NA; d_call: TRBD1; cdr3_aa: CASSGQGAVVSPLNF; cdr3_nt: TGTGCCAGCAGTGGGCAGGGGGCTGTGGTTTCACCCCTCAACTTT
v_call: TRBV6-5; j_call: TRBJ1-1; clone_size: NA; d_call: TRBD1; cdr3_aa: CASRDRGITEAFF; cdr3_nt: TGTGCCAGCAGGGACAGGGGGATCACTGAAGCTTTCTTT
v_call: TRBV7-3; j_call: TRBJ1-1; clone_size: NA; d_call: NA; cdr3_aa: CASPGGGRNTEAFF; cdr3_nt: TGTGCCAGCCCCGGGGGGGGAAGAAACACTGAAGCTTTCTTT
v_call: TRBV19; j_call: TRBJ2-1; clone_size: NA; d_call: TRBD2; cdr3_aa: CASSPSSGRASLGEQFF; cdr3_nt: TGTGCCAGTAGTCCATCTAGCGGGAGGGCCTCCCTTGGTGAGCAGTTCTTC
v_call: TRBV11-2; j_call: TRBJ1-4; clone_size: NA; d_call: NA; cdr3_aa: CASSLVGQRGEKLFF; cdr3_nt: TGTGCCAGCAGCTTAGTGGGACAACGGGGTGAAAAACTGTTTTTT
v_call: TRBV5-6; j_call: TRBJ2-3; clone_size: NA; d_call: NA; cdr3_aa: CASSAVFTPDTQYF; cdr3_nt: TGTGCCAGCAGCGCCGTCTTTACTCCAGATACGCAGTATTTT
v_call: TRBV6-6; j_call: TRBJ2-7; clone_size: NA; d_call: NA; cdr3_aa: CASSYSQGYEQYF; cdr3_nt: TGTGCCAGCAGTTACTCACAGGGCTACGAGCAGTACTTC
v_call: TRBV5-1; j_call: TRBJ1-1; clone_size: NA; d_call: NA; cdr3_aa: CASSLAAGDTEAFF; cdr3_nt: TGCGCCAGCAGCTTGGCCGCGGGGGACACTGAAGCTTTCTTT
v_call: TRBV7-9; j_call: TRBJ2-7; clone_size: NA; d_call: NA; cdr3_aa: CASSLPGDYEQYF; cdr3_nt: TGTGCCAGCAGCTTACCGGGGGACTACGAGCAGTACTTC
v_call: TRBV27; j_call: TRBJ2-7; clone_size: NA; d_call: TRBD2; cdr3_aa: CASRPSGRMYSEQYF; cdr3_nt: TGTGCCAGCAGGCCTAGCGGGAGAATGTACAGCGAGCAGTACTTC
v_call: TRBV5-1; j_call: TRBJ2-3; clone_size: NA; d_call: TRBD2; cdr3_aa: CASRTGLISTDTQYF; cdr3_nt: TGCGCCAGCAGGACGGGACTAATAAGCACAGATACGCAGTATTTT
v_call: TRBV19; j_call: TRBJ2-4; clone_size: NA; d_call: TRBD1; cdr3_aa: CASTRGQGKNIQYF; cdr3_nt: TGTGCCAGTACCCGAGGACAGGGGAAAAACATTCAGTACTTC
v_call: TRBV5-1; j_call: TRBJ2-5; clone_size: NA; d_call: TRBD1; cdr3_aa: CASSPGQGLSETQYF; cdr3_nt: TGCGCCAGCAGCCCGGGACAGGGCCTTTCGGAGACCCAGTACTTC
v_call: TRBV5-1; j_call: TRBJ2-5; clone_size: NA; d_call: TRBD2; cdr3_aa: CASRGFGGQETQYF; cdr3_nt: TGCGCCAGCAGAGGGTTCGGGGGGCAAGAGACCCAGTACTTC
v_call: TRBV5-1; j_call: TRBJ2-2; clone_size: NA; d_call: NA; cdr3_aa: CASSLVPTENTGELFF; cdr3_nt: TGCGCCAGCAGCTTGGTACCGACAGAGAACACCGGGGAGCTGTTTTTT